A selection of T cell receptor beta chains follows, all from one sample in a study of blood T cell repertoires in COVID-19. Using immunoSEQ multiplex PCR, the repertoire was profiled, and TCRdb retains in-frame clones only, with some absent. The sample records over 65,000 clones, approximately 79% being singletons. The sequencing sample was made of peripheral blood. These receptors were obtained from a man at least 80 years old with active COVID-19. CDR3s include the opening cysteine and the closing phenylalanine or tryptophan. A D gene is named only where the DNA matches it firmly. Clone size, where shown, is once, few, many, or a class for clones that have expanded.

>TRBV2|TRBJ2-7|.|TRBD2
TGTGCCAGCATACCCGGGGGGACCTCCTACGAGCAGTACTTC
CASIPGGTSYEQYF
>TRBV28|TRBJ1-6|.|.
TGTGCCAGCAGTTTACAATCCCCTAATTCACCCCTCCACTTT
CASSLQSPNSPLHF
>TRBV27|TRBJ1-1|.|.
TGTGCCAGCAGTCCCTCACCAGTTCAGAACACTGAAGCTTTCTTT
CASSPSPVQNTEAFF
>TRBV7-6|TRBJ2-7|.|TRBD1
TGTGCCAGCAGCAAAGGGACAGGGGGCTACGAGCAGTACTTC
CASSKGTGGYEQYF
>TRBV7-3|TRBJ1-1|.|.
TGTGCCAGCAGTCGGGATGGGGTCTCTGAAGCTTTCTTT
CASSRDGVSEAFF
>TRBV7-9|TRBJ2-1|.|.
TGTGCCAGCAGCCCCCGGGGGACTCGGGAGAATGAGCAGTTCTTC
CASSPRGTRENEQFF
>TRBV6-2/TRBV6-3|TRBJ2-7|.|TRBD2
TGTGCCAGCAGTACCCCTCCGGGACTAATAAGCTACGAGCAGTACTTC
CASSTPPGLISYEQYF
>TRBV3-1/TRBV3-2|TRBJ2-7|once|.
TGTGCCAGCAGCCAAGTGGAAGCGGCGGGGGCCTCCTACGAGCAGTACTTC
CASSQVEAAGASYEQYF
>TRBV5-5|TRBJ2-2|.|.
TGTGCCAGCAGCACCACGCGAGACACCGGGGAGCTGTTTTTT
CASSTTRDTGELFF
>TRBV7-9|TRBJ1-2|.|.
TGTGCCAGCAGCTTAGTTTCAGTTAACCTCTATGGCTACACCTTC
CASSLVSVNLYGYTF
>TRBV5-1|TRBJ2-7|.|.
TGCGCCAGCAGCTTGGTAGGGGGTATCGGCTACGAGCAGTACTTC
CASSLVGGIGYEQYF
>TRBV5-1|TRBJ2-5|.|TRBD2
TGCGCCAGCAGAACCGGGACTAGCGGGAGCGGAGAGACCCAGTACTTC
CASRTGTSGSGETQYF
>TRBV28|TRBJ1-2|.|.
TGTGCCAGCAGTTTGGGGGGGGCCTCTGACTATGGCTACACCTTC
CASSLGGASDYGYTF
>TRBV9|TRBJ2-4|.|TRBD2
TGTGCCAGCAGCGAGGGACTAGCGGGAGCAAACATTCAGTACTTC
CASSEGLAGANIQYF
>TRBV6-1|TRBJ1-3|.|.
TGTGCCAGCAGTGAAGGAGTAGGGGATGTAAACACCATATATTTT
CASSEGVGDVNTIYF
>TRBV11-2|TRBJ1-1|.|.
TGTGCCAGCAGCTACGGGGGGTCGGCACAAGCTTTCTTT
CASSYGGSAQAFF
>TRBV28|TRBJ1-5|.|.
TGTGCCAGCAGTCTGAGACAGGTCCTCAATCAGCCCCAGCATTTT
CASSLRQVLNQPQHF
>TRBV7-6|TRBJ2-3|.|.
TGTGCCAGCAGCTCCCAAATTGGGCCGACAGATACGCAGTATTTT
CASSSQIGPTDTQYF
>TRBV19|TRBJ2-4|.|TRBD2
TGTGCCAGTAGTGCCTTAGCGGGAGGACAGAACATTCAGTACTTC
CASSALAGGQNIQYF
>TRBV7-9|TRBJ2-7|.|.
TGTGCCAGCAGCTCGACAAGGGGATCCTACGAGCAGTACTTC
CASSSTRGSYEQYF
>TRBV6-6|TRBJ1-2|once|.
TGTGCCAGCAGTTACGGACAATTCTATGGCTACACCTTC
CASSYGQFYGYTF
>TRBV5-4|TRBJ1-1|once|.
TGTGCCAGCAGCTTGGCTACCCACACTGAAGCTTTCTTT
CASSLATHTEAFF
>TRBV30|TRBJ2-5|.|TRBD2
TGTGCCTGGAGGACGGGGCTAGCGGGAGGAAGGCAAGAGACCCAGTACTTC
CAWRTGLAGGRQETQYF
>TRBV11-3|TRBJ1-1|.|TRBD1
TGTGCCAGCAGCTTGACAGGGGCGGGGGCTGAAGCTTTCTTT
CASSLTGAGAEAFF
>TRBV7-3|TRBJ2-2|once|.
TGTGCCAGCAGCTTACAAGGGGGCGGGGAGCTGTTTTTT
CASSLQGGGELFF
>TRBV7-2|TRBJ1-2|once|.
TGTGCCAGCAGCTCCCGGACAGAGACTAACTATGGCTACACCTTC
CASSSRTETNYGYTF
>TRBV6-5|TRBJ1-1|.|.
TGTGCCAGCAAAGGGCAGGGATTTAGTGAAGCTTTCTTT
CASKGQGFSEAFF
>TRBV9|TRBJ2-3|.|TRBD1
TGTGCCAGCAGCGTCAGACAGGGGGCTACAGATACGCAGTATTTT
CASSVRQGATDTQYF
>TRBV7-3|TRBJ2-2|few|TRBD2
TGTGCCAGCAGCCGAGAGCTAACGGCTAGCGGGAGTACCGGGGAGCTGTTTTTT
CASSRELTASGSTGELFF
>TRBV2|TRBJ1-6|.|TRBD1
TGTGCCAGCAGTCCGGACAGGGGCTCCTATAATTCACCCCTCCACTTT
CASSPDRGSYNSPLHF
>TRBV4-3|TRBJ1-1|once|TRBD1
TGCGCCAGCAGCCGCTACGAACAAAGACAGGGTGGTACTGAAGCTTTCTTT
CASSRYEQRQGGTEAFF
>TRBV27|TRBJ1-1|few|.
TGTGCCAGCAGCGCAGGGGCTTGGAGTGAAGCTTTCTTT
CASSAGAWSEAFF
>TRBV27|TRBJ2-7|.|TRBD1
TGTGCCAGCAGCCGGGACAGGGGGCGATACGAGCAGTACTTC
CASSRDRGRYEQYF
>TRBV5-6|TRBJ2-7|.|TRBD1
TGTGCCAGCAGCCTAGGGCGGACAGGGGGCGGCGCGCAGTACTTC
CASSLGRTGGGAQYF
>TRBV4-3|TRBJ2-1|.|.
TGCGCCAGCAGCCAGCTCGGGGTGCATGAGCAGTTCTTC
CASSQLGVHEQFF
>TRBV10-3|TRBJ1-4|.|.
TGTGCCATCGGACGGGAAAATGAAAAACTGTTTTTT
CAIGRENEKLFF
>TRBV13|TRBJ2-1|.|TRBD1
TGTGCCAGCAGCCCACTACCGCAAGCGGACGCCGGACAGGGGACCTACAATGAGCAGTTCTTC
CASSPLPQADAGQGTYNEQFF
>TRBV7-3|TRBJ2-7|.|.
TGTGCCACCTCCGGGACAACAACCTACGAGCAGTACTTC
CATSGTTTYEQYF
>TRBV5-5|TRBJ2-1|few|.
TGTGCCAGCAGCTTATTAATCGGGGGCGGGGGCCTCTACAATGAGCAGTTCTTC
CASSLLIGGGGLYNEQFF
>TRBV5-1|TRBJ2-1|.|.
TGCGCCAGCAGCTTGGAAGCGAGGATCTACAATGAGCAGTTCTTC
CASSLEARIYNEQFF
>TRBV6-2/TRBV6-3|TRBJ2-7|.|.
TGTGCCAGCAGTTACGGCAGGAAAGGTTACGAGCAGTACTTC
CASSYGRKGYEQYF
>TRBV28|TRBJ1-3|.|TRBD1
TGTGCCAGCAGTGAGGTCCCGGGACAGGGATTCTCTGGAAACACCATATATTTT
CASSEVPGQGFSGNTIYF
>TRBV5-1|TRBJ2-6|.|TRBD1
TGCGCCAGCAGCCCTTCGACAGGGGGCTCTGGGGCCAACGTCCTGACTTTC
CASSPSTGGSGANVLTF
>TRBV9|TRBJ1-3|.|.
TGTGCCAGCAGCGTAGACAGCACCTCTGGAAACACCATATATTTT
CASSVDSTSGNTIYF
>TRBV3-1/TRBV3-2|TRBJ1-2|.|.
TGTGCCAGCAGCCAAGCAGGTTTCGATGGCTACACCTTC
CASSQAGFDGYTF
>TRBV9|TRBJ2-1|.|TRBD2
TGTGCCAGCAGCGTAGGCGGGGGGGGGCTGAATGAGCAGTTCTTC
CASSVGGGGLNEQFF
>TRBV28|TRBJ1-3|.|.
TGTGCCAGCAGTTCCCGAGCCTCCATATATTTT
CASSSRASIYF
>TRBV11-3|TRBJ2-7|.|.
TGTGCCAGCAGCTTAGTTGCTTTAAGCCCCTACGAGCAGTACTTC
CASSLVALSPYEQYF
>TRBV20-1|TRBJ2-3|.|TRBD2
TGCAGTGCTAGTGGAGCGGGAGGAGGGGGAGATACGCAGTATTTT
CSASGAGGGGDTQYF
>TRBV19|TRBJ2-2|.|TRBD1
TGTGCCAGTAGAAAGAGGACAGGGGGAACCGGGGAGCTGTTTTTT
CASRKRTGGTGELFF
>TRBV11-3|TRBJ2-1|.|TRBD2
TGTGCCAGCAGCTTACCCGGACTAGCGGGAGTTGAGCAGTTCTTC
CASSLPGLAGVEQFF
>TRBV15|TRBJ1-5|.|TRBD1
TGTGCCACCAGCAGAGTACACAGGGGAACGGGCCAGCCCCAGCATTTT
CATSRVHRGTGQPQHF
>TRBV6-2/TRBV6-3|TRBJ1-5|.|TRBD1
TGTGCCAGCAGTTACGGGGACAGGAACAATCAGCCCCAGCATTTT
CASSYGDRNNQPQHF
>TRBV7-9|TRBJ1-2|.|.
TGTGCCAGCAGCTTAGGGGGAGTTTATGGCTACACCTTC
CASSLGGVYGYTF
>TRBV7-2|TRBJ1-1|.|.
TGTGCCAGCAGCTTGGTTCCAGGGGTGGACACTGAAGCTTTCTTT
CASSLVPGVDTEAFF
>TRBV12-3/TRBV12-4|TRBJ1-2|.|.
TGTGCCAGCAGTCCCGCCGGTTTCGGCTACACCTTC
CASSPAGFGYTF
>TRBV4-3|TRBJ1-4|.|TRBD1
TGCGCCAGCAGCCAGGCGACAGGGGAGGTCGGAGAAAAACTGTTTTTT
CASSQATGEVGEKLFF